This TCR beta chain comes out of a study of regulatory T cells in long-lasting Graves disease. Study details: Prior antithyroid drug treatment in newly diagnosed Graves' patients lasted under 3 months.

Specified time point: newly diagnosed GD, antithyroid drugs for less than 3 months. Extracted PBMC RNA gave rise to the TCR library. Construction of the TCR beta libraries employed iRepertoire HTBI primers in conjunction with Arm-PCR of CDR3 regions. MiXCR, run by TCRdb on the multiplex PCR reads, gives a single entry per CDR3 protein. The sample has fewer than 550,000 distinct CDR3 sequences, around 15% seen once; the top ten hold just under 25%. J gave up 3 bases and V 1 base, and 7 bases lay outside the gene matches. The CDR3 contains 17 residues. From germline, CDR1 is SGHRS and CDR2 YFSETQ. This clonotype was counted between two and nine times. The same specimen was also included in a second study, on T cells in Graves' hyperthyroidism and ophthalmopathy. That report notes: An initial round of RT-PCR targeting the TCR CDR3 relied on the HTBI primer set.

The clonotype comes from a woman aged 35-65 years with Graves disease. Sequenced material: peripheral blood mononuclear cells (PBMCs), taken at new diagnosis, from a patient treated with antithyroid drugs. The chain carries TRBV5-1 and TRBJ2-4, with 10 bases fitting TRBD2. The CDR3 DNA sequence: TGCGCCAGCAGCTTGTTTGTTAGCGGGGGGTTCAAAAACATTCAGTACTTC. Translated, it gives CASSLFVSGGFKNIQYF. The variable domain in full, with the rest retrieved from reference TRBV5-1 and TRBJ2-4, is KAGVTQTPRYLIKTRGQQVTLSCSPISGHRSVSWYQQTPGQGLQFLFEYFSETQRNKGNFPGRFSGRQFSNSRSEMNVSTLELGDSALYLCASSLFVSGGFKNIQYFGAGTRLSVL.